Each of the 22 T cell receptor beta chains below was sequenced from the same sample in a study of response to subunit inactivated influenza vaccine. Via MiXCR, TCRdb re-called the RT-PCR reads, giving one row per CDR3 protein. The data contain over 450,000 distinct CDR3 sequences, under 15% of them singletons. The specimen was PBMCs from blood, collected roughly 48 days after vaccination. The receptors come from a man aged 45-60 years who received an inactivated influenza vaccine.

The chain has TRBV20-1 and TRBJ2-6, with D possibly being TRBD1 (5 bases). This CDR3 region has 15 residues. V lost 6 bases and J 4 bases, leaving 16 bases between the germline ends. Germline V gene lookup returns CDR1 DFQATT and CDR2 SNEGSKA (reference sequence). The CDR3, as DNA: TGCAGTGCCTTAGGTAGGGGCACGGGGGCCAACGTCCTGACTTTC. It is translated as CSALGRGTGANVLTF.

The chain has TRBV20-1 and TRBJ2-3; D is perhaps TRBD2 (6 bases). The ends were cut back, 4 bases at V and 3 bases at J, with 17 bases in the middle. The CDR3 runs 15 residues. Germline V lookup: CDR1 DFQATT, CDR2 SNEGSKA (reference sequence). Here the CDR3 reads CSAKGSEEGTDTQYF. DNA of the CDR3: TGCAGTGCTAAAGGGTCGGAGGAGGGAACAGATACGCAGTATTTT.

V and J are TRBV20-1 and TRBJ2-1; 9 bases are a match to TRBD2. Germline-derived CDR1 and CDR2 are DFQATT and SNEGSKA (reference sequence). V gave up 1 base and J gave up 8 bases; unmatched junction bases: 9. The CDR3 is made up of 15 amino acids. DNA of the CDR3: TGCAGTGCTAGAGCAGCTAGCGGGATAGGGTATGAGCAGTTCTTC. This sequence encodes CSARAASGIGYEQFF.

This clonotype was counted only a few times. The chain joins TRBV2 to TRBJ2-5; no definite D call. CDR3 length: 11 residues. Germline-derived CDR1 and CDR2 are SNHLY and FYNNEI. V lost 10 bases, J lost 0 bases, and 6 bases lay in between. CDR3 in DNA: TGTGCCACCGGGTACCAAGAGACCCAGTACTTC. This encodes CATGYQETQYF.

The chain joins TRBV4-2 to TRBJ2-2; TRBD2 matches 10 bases. The J segment lost 7 bases and the V segment lost 0 bases, leaving 11 bases of the junction unmatched. CDR3 length equals 18 residues. The germline CDR1 and CDR2 sequences are LGHNA and YNFKEQ. The CDR3 here is CASSQEGLSGGWNGELFF. The CDR3 DNA reads as TGTGCCAGCAGCCAAGAGGGGCTTAGCGGGGGGTGGAACGGGGAGCTGTTTTTT.

J is TRBJ2-1 and V is TRBV12-3 or TRBV12-4; 8 nucleotides agree with TRBD2. There are 14 residues in the CDR3. J gave up 5 bases and V 6 bases, and 6 bases lay outside the gene matches. CDR3 bases: TGTGCCAGCAGGTCTAGCGGGTCCCACAATGAGCAGTTCTTC. Amino acid sequence: CASRSSGSHNEQFF.

V usage is TRBV11-2 and J usage is TRBJ2-3; the D is unclear. Trimming took 8 bases from V and 1 from J, leaving 19 bases between them. The CDR3 spans 16 residues. Germline V gene sequence: CDR1 SGHAT, CDR2 FQNNGV. CDR3 amino acids: CASGLRPQGRTDTQYF. DNA for the CDR3: TGTGCCAGCGGCCTAAGACCCCAAGGGCGCACAGATACGCAGTATTTT.

This clonotype was picked up a small number of times. This chain joins TRBV29-1 and TRBJ2-1; tentatively, D is TRBD2 (6 bases). Trimming pared 6 bases from V and 0 bases from J, leaving 21 bases between. The CDR3 has 17 residues. CDR1 is SQVTM, CDR2 ANQGSEA, per germline. The CDR3 loop reads CSVMPSSAQSSYNEQFF. Here the CDR3 DNA reads TGCAGCGTGATGCCTTCTAGCGCTCAGAGCTCCTACAATGAGCAGTTCTTC.

The chain combines TRBV29-1 with TRBJ2-3; TRBD1 might be the D (5 bases). CDR1 SQVTM and CDR2 ANQGSEA come from the germline V gene. V lost 7 bases to trimming and J lost 5 bases, with 7 bases between them. This CDR3 has 10 residues. In nucleotides, the CDR3 is TGCAGCGCAGGACAAGATACGCAGTATTTT. It yields the protein CSAGQDTQYF.

There are a few counts of this clonotype. The CDR3 DNA follows: TGTGCCAGCAGTTACTCGAAATGGACAGCGCCCAACACTGAAGCTTTCTTT. Residues: CASSYSKWTAPNTEAFF. The chain has TRBV6-5 and TRBJ1-1; weak D call: TRBD1 (6 bases). This CDR3 has 17 residues. V lost 0 bases, J lost 2 bases, and 16 bases lay in between. Germline V gene sequence: CDR1 MNHEY, CDR2 SVGAGI.

CDR3 nucleotide sequence: TGTGCCAGCAGCTTGAGGACTAGCGGAGACAATGAGCAGTTCTTC. Its protein product is CASSLRTSGDNEQFF. The chain has TRBV11-1 and TRBJ2-1; 10 bases map to TRBD2. The germline V gene encodes CDR1 SGHAT and CDR2 FQDESV (reference sequence). With V trimmed by 3 bases and J by 5 bases, 4 bases remained unmatched. The CDR3 covers 15 residues.

The CDR3, as DNA: TGCGCCAGCAGCCCTACCGGGACAGGGGGCTCTGGAAACACCATATATTTT. Translated, it gives CASSPTGTGGSGNTIYF. V usage is TRBV5-1 and J usage is TRBJ1-3; 11 nucleotides match TRBD1. J lost 0 bases, V lost 4 bases, and 6 bases had no gene match. The CDR3 loop spans 17 amino acids. Germline CDR1 and CDR2: SGHRS and YFSETQ.

CDR3 loop: CSARDGRDTDTQYF. CDR3 nucleotide sequence: TGCAGTGCTAGGGATGGACGGGACACAGATACGCAGTATTTT. V gene TRBV20-1 combines with J gene TRBJ2-3, with a weak D call TRBD2 (5 bases). The CDR3 is made up of 14 amino acids. Germline CDR1 and CDR2: DFQATT and SNEGSKA (reference sequence). V dropped 3 bases and J dropped 2 bases, with 12 bases sitting between them.

This clonotype came up a few times. CDR3 loop: CSAREEGGNQPQHF. The CDR3 region has the DNA TGCAGTGCTAGAGAAGAGGGTGGCAATCAGCCCCAGCATTTT. This chain connects TRBV20-1 to TRBJ1-5; D is ambiguous. CDR1 is DFQATT and CDR2 is SNEGSKA in the germline V gene (reference sequence). The CDR3 consists of 14 residues. Trimming took off 0 bases at V and 2 bases at J, with 8 bases between the two ends.

A remark on this clonotype: The junction departs from germline at one end; a sequencing error may be responsible. V is TRBV20-1 and J is TRBJ2-1; a possible D gene is TRBD2 (6 bases). From germline, CDR1 is DFQATT and CDR2 SNEGSKA (reference sequence). CDR3 length: 16 amino acids. The CDR3 sequence is CCARKSGLSSYNEQFF. As DNA, the CDR3 is TGCTGTGCTAGAAAATCCGGACTATCATCCTACAATGAGCAGTTCTTC.

The rearrangement uses TRBV20-1 and TRBJ2-5; 9 bases are a match to TRBD2. This CDR3 contains 14 residues. V lost 5 bases, J lost 5 bases, and 9 bases stayed unmatched. Germline V gene sequence: CDR1 DFQATT, CDR2 SNEGSKA (reference sequence). CDR3 in amino acids: CSAEERGAVETQYF. DNA of the CDR3: TGCAGTGCTGAAGAGCGGGGGGCGGTCGAGACCCAGTACTTC.

The table lists this clonotype with many counts. The V gene is TRBV6-6, the J gene TRBJ2-3; D gene unclear. V shed 5 bases and J shed 4 bases, with 10 bases lying between them. The CDR3 length is 13 residues. Per the germline V gene, CDR1 is MNHNY and CDR2 is SVGAGI (reference sequence). CDR3 sequence reads: CASSNHPSDTQYF. In nucleotides, the CDR3 is TGTGCCAGCAGTAATCATCCGTCAGATACGCAGTATTTT.

The V call is TRBV4-1, the J call TRBJ2-3; no clear D gene. The germline CDR1 and CDR2 sequences are MGHRA and YSYEKL. Trimming left V 3 bases short and J 6 bases short, with 13 bases between. The CDR3 is made up of 14 amino acids. CDR3 loop: CASSHNPSEDTQYF. In nucleotides, the CDR3 is TGCGCCAGCAGCCATAACCCGAGCGAGGATACGCAGTATTTT.

This clonotype was seen repeatedly, ten times or more. J is TRBJ1-1 and V is TRBV20-1; D unresolved. The CDR3 loop spans 18 amino acids. V lost 0 bases to trimming and J lost 1 base, with 21 bases between them. Germline V gene data show CDR1 as DFQATT and CDR2 as SNEGSKA (reference sequence). CDR3 amino acids: CSARDSDRALAANTEAFF. The CDR3 DNA reads as TGCAGTGCTAGAGATAGCGACCGGGCCCTCGCAGCGAACACTGAAGCTTTCTTT.

This chain joins TRBV6-2 or TRBV6-3 and TRBJ2-1, with a weak D call TRBD1 (6 bases). The CDR3 contains 13 residues. The germline V gene encodes CDR1 MNHEY and CDR2 SVGEGT. V was shortened by 5 bases and J by 5 bases, with 10 bases between the two germline ends. The CDR3 is CASSKTGNNEQFF. CDR3 coding DNA: TGTGCCAGCAGTAAGACAGGAAACAATGAGCAGTTCTTC.

This clonotype was seen a few times. The V call is TRBV5-4, the J call TRBJ2-7, with D perhaps matching TRBD2 (6 bases). The germline V gene has CDR1 SGHNT and CDR2 YYREEE (reference sequence). V shed 0 bases and J shed 9 bases, with 10 bases lying between them. This CDR3 is 12 amino acids long. CDR3 bases: TGTGCCAGCAGCTTGGGTGGAGGGTGGCAGTACTTC. Translated: CASSLGGGWQYF.

This chain joins TRBV4-3 and TRBJ2-1; 12 positions agree with TRBD2. J lost 8 bases, V lost 1 base, and 3 bases had no gene match. This CDR3 contains 15 residues. Germline lookup yields CDR1 LGHNA and CDR2 YSLEER. DNA for the CDR3: TGCGCCAGCAGCCAAGGGGGACTAGCGGGCCATGAGCAGTTCTTC. The encoded protein is CASSQGGLAGHEQFF.